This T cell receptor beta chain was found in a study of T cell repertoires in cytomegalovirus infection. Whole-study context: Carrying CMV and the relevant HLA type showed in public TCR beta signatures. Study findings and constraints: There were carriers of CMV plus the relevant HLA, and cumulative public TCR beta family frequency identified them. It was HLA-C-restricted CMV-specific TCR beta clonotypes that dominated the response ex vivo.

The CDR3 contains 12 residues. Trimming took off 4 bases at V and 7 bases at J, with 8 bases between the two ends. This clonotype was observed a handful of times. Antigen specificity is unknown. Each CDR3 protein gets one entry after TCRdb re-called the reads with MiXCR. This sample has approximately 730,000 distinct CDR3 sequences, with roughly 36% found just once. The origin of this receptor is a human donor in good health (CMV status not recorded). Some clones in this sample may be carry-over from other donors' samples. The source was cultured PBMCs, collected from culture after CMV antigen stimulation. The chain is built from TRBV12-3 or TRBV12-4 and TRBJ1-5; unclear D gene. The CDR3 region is CASSSLFQPQHF. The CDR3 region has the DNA TGTGCCAGCAGTTCTTTGTTCCAGCCCCAGCATTTT.